This entry describes one T cell receptor beta chain. Sorting was done in triplicate for each CD8+ T cell subset (under 330,000 cells each). The germline V gene encodes CDR1 SGHTA and CDR2 FQGNSA. The CDR3 sequence is 12 residues long. The data are from a study of CXCR3-negative and CXCR3-positive naive CD8 T cells. TRB cDNA was prepared as libraries by UMI-labeled 5' RACE. TCRdb re-called the 5' RACE reads; every CDR3 protein appears as one record, without DNA. The listing records about 40,000 distinct CDR3 sequences. The chain combines TRBV7-2 with TRBJ2-1. This TCR came from a human donor in good health. Some clones in this sample may be carry-over from other donors' samples. The sample consisted of memory CD8+ T cells from blood. CDR3 loop: CASSSTYNEQFF.